The next 11 T cell receptor beta chains were all read from a single sample in a study of regulatory T cells in long-lasting Graves disease. Time point described: persistent/refractory GD, antithyroid drugs over 5 years with positive TRAb. PBMC RNA was the source of the TCR library. Arm-PCR of CDR3 regions with iRepertoire HTBI primers generated TCR beta libraries. Each CDR3 protein is one row after TCRdb ran MiXCR on the multiplex PCR reads. The table lists 300,000 to 400,000 distinct CDR3 sequences, 15% to 20% of them singletons. Source: peripheral blood mononuclear cells (PBMCs), taken when the disease was refractory, from a patient treated with antithyroid drugs. The receptor source for this set is a female donor with Graves disease.

This clonotype was counted at least ten times. The J gene is TRBJ2-7, the V gene TRBV6-1; 13 bases align to TRBD2. The trim removed 8 bases at V and 0 bases at J, leaving 4 bases unmatched. The CDR3 is 15 residues long. Germline V gene sequence: CDR1 MNHNS, CDR2 SASEGT. CDR3 DNA sequence: TGTGCCAGCGGGTGGACTAGCGGGGGCTCCTACGAGCAGTACTTC. Its protein is CASGWTSGGSYEQYF.

This clonotype was observed a few times. This chain joins TRBV29-1 and TRBJ2-2, with D hard to call. CDR1 is SQVTM and CDR2 is ANQGSEA in the germline V gene. This CDR3 comprises 11 residues. Trimming took off 2 bases at V and 6 bases at J, with 4 bases between the two ends. In DNA, the CDR3 is TGCAGCGTTGAATCGCCCGGGGAGCTGTTTTTT. It translates to CSVESPGELFF.

V gene TRBV4-1 combines with J gene TRBJ1-6, with D perhaps TRBD1 (5 bases). The CDR3 totals 15 residues. The germline V gene has CDR1 MGHRA and CDR2 YSYEKL. V lost 1 base to trimming and J lost 8 bases, with 12 bases between them. This CDR3 is CASSQVARAYSPLHF. Here the CDR3 DNA reads TGCGCCAGCAGCCAAGTGGCCAGGGCTTATTCACCCCTCCACTTT.

The V and J genes are TRBV6-2 or TRBV6-3 and TRBJ2-1; D is ambiguous. The CDR3 has 12 residues. Germline loops: CDR1 MNHEY, CDR2 SVGEGT. Trimming took off 9 bases at V and 9 bases at J, with 15 bases between the two ends. CDR3 DNA sequence: TGTGCCAGTTTCTCGAGGCCCCGTGAGCAGTTCTTC. Residues: CASFSRPREQFF.

The chain couples TRBV4-1 to TRBJ1-1, with D tentatively TRBD1 (5 bases). The CDR3 contains 13 residues. Trimming took 1 base from V and 3 from J, leaving 6 bases between them. The germline gives CDR1 MGHRA, CDR2 YSYEKL. Here the CDR3 DNA reads TGCGCCAGCAGCCAAGTGGGGCACACTGAAGCTTTCTTT. Amino acid sequence: CASSQVGHTEAFF.

The chain is built from TRBV28 and TRBJ1-1; D is unclear. Trimming stripped 5 bases from V and 8 bases from J, with 18 bases between. The CDR3 extends over 14 amino acids. Germline-derived CDR1 and CDR2 are MDHEN and SYDVKM. CDR3 nucleotides: TGTGCCAGCAGTGCTACCGGGCTAAACATCGAAGCTTTCTTT. Its translation: CASSATGLNIEAFF. Supplemented by reference TRBV28 and TRBJ1-1, the full variable domain reads DVKVTQSSRYLVKRTGEKVFLECVQDMDHENMFWYRQDPGLGLRLIYFSYDVKMKEKGDIPEGYSVSREKKERFSLILESASTNQTSMYLCASSATGLNIEAFFGQGTRLTVV.

Of note for this clonotype: A much bigger clone sits one base away, suggesting this may be a read error. The CDR3 does not close with the conserved phenylalanine or tryptophan, likely indicating a read error. The chain recombines TRBV6-5 with TRBJ1-5; D perhaps matches TRBD1 (6 bases). The CDR3 loop spans 14 amino acids. V shed 4 bases and J shed 2 bases, with 9 bases lying between them. Germline V gene lookup returns CDR1 MNHEY and CDR2 SVGAGI. The CDR3 bases are TGTGCCAGCAGTTGGACAGATGGCAATCAGCCCCAGCATTCT. The encoded protein is CASSWTDGNQPQHS.

This clonotype was seen a few times. V and J are TRBV10-3 and TRBJ2-1; D may be TRBD1 or TRBD2 (5 bases each). V was pared by 0 bases and J by 0 bases, with 9 bases between. This CDR3 spans 16 amino acids. Germline V lookup: CDR1 ENHRY, CDR2 SYGVKD. In DNA, the CDR3 is TGTGCCATCAGTGAGTCTGGGACCAGCTCCTACAATGAGCAGTTCTTC. Translating gives CAISESGTSSYNEQFF.

The chain carries TRBV24-1 and TRBJ2-7; 10 bases match TRBD1. Germline CDR1 and CDR2: KGHDR and SFDVKD. This CDR3 region has 15 residues. V lost 4 bases to trimming and J lost 5 bases; unmatched junction nucleotides: 7. The CDR3 loop reads CATSDPGQGFHEQYF. The CDR3, as DNA: TGTGCCACCAGTGACCCGGGACAGGGGTTCCACGAGCAGTACTTC.

V is TRBV10-2 and J is TRBJ1-3, with D possibly being TRBD1 (6 bases). CDR1 is WSHSY, CDR2 SAAADI, per germline. This CDR3 region has 13 residues. Trimming removed 4 bases at V and 4 bases at J, with 8 bases between. The CDR3 loop reads CASSGTAGNTIYF. CDR3 DNA sequence: TGCGCCAGCAGTGGGACAGCCGGAAACACCATATATTTT.

CDR3 sequence reads: CATSDRTGATSGLNNEQFF. As DNA, the CDR3 is TGTGCCACCAGTGATCGGACAGGGGCTACTAGCGGACTGAACAATGAGCAGTTCTTC. This chain links TRBV24-1 with TRBJ2-1, with D possibly matching TRBD1 (9 bases). Per germline, CDR1 KGHDR and CDR2 SFDVKD. The V end lost 3 bases, the J end lost 5 bases, and 25 bases lay between the germline ends. CDR3 length equals 19 residues.